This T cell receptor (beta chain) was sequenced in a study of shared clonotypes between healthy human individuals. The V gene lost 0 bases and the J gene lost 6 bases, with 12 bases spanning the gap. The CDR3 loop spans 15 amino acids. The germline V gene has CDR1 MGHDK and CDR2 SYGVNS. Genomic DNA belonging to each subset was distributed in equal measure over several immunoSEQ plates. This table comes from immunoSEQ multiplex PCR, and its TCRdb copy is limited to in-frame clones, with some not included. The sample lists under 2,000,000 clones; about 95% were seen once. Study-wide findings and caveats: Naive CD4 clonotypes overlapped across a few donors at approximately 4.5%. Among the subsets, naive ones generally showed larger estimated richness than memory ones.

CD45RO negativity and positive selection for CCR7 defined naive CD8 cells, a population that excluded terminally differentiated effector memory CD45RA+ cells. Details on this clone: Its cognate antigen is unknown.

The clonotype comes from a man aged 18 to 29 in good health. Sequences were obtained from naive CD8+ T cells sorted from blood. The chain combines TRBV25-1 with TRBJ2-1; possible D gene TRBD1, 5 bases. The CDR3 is CASSEYLGVRNEQFF. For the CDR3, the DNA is TGTGCCAGCAGTGAATACCTAGGGGTGCGCAATGAGCAGTTCTTC.